The 27 T cell receptor beta chains reported below all come from one sample, sequenced in a study of T cell changes during pregnancy in multiple sclerosis. TCRdb keeps only in-frame clones here, not all; method: immunoSEQ multiplex PCR. The sample contains 50,000 to 60,000 clones, about 90% of which appear only once. The starting material was CD4+ T cells from peripheral blood mononuclear cells, obtained in the first trimester of pregnancy. The receptors stem from a female donor with multiple sclerosis, enrolled in a pregnancy study.

The chain employs TRBV7-9 and TRBJ2-7; D possibly corresponds to TRBD2 (6 bases). From germline, CDR1 is SEHNR and CDR2 FQNEAQ (reference sequence). The ends were cut back, 2 bases at V and 6 bases at J, with 17 bases in the middle. The CDR3 sequence is 15 residues long. Here the CDR3 reads CASSLYLGGESEQYF. The CDR3 DNA follows: TGTGCCAGCAGCTTATATTTGGGGGGAGAAAGCGAGCAGTACTTC.

This chain links TRBV9 with TRBJ2-3; 7 bases are shared with TRBD2. With 0 bases clipped from V and 0 bases from J, the junction kept 1 base outside the gene matches. The CDR3 has 15 residues. Germline V gene data show CDR1 as SGDLS and CDR2 as YYNGEE. CDR3 sequence: CASSVAGGSTDTQYF. CDR3 DNA sequence: TGTGCCAGCAGCGTAGCGGGAGGAAGCACAGATACGCAGTATTTT.

The rearrangement links TRBV4-3 to TRBJ1-6; D possibly corresponds to TRBD1 (5 bases). V dropped 0 bases and J dropped 5 bases, with 17 bases sitting between them. This CDR3 has 18 amino acids. The germline V gene encodes CDR1 LGHNA and CDR2 YSLEER. The DNA for the CDR3 is TGCGCCAGCAGCCAAGATCGCCCAGGGCCGCCAAATAATTCACCCCTCCACTTT. Translated, it gives CASSQDRPGPPNNSPLHF.

V and J are TRBV2 and TRBJ2-3, with 9 bases identical to TRBD1. CDR1 and CDR2 from the germline V gene are SNHLY and FYNNEI. With 6 bases clipped from V and 0 bases from J, the junction kept 16 bases outside the gene matches. The CDR3 length is 19 residues. The CDR3 loop is CASSRDRELITASTDTQYF. CDR3 in DNA: TGTGCCAGCAGCCGGGACAGGGAACTTATTACAGCTAGCACAGATACGCAGTATTTT.

CDR3 loop: CASSQDWLAHNEQFF. CDR3 DNA: TGTGCCAGCAGCCAAGATTGGCTAGCCCACAATGAGCAGTTCTTC. The chain combines TRBV4-2 with TRBJ2-1; a weak D match, TRBD2 (5 bases). Trimming pared 0 bases from V and 5 bases from J, leaving 11 bases between. The germline gives CDR1 LGHNA, CDR2 YNFKEQ. The CDR3 has 15 amino acids.

The chain combines TRBV19 with TRBJ2-1; 15 bases agree with TRBD2. Germline CDR1 reads LNHDA; CDR2 reads SQIVND (reference sequence). Trimming removed 8 bases from V and 0 bases from J; junction bases left unmatched: 5. This CDR3 region has 17 residues. CDR3 bases: TGTGCCAGTGGGGGACTAGCGGGGGGCGGCTCCTACAATGAGCAGTTCTTC. It codes for CASGGLAGGGSYNEQFF.

The table lists this clone with a few counts. V usage is TRBV10-3 and J usage is TRBJ1-1; D unresolved. Germline values: CDR1 ENHRY, CDR2 SYGVKD. V lost 8 bases and J lost 5, with 15 bases in between. This CDR3 contains 13 residues. In DNA, the CDR3 is TGTGCCATCGCTTCCCGAACGGGAACTGAAGCTTTCTTT. The encoded protein is CAIASRTGTEAFF.

This chain links TRBV18 with TRBJ2-7; 7 positions agree with TRBD1. The germline gives CDR1 KGHSH, CDR2 LQKENI. The trim removed 8 bases at V and 6 bases at J, leaving 13 bases unmatched. The CDR3 loop spans 14 amino acids. CDR3 sequence reads: CASTQGTDRGEQYF. CDR3 bases: TGTGCCAGCACGCAGGGGACAGACAGAGGCGAGCAGTACTTC.

This clone was counted a few times. The chain is built from TRBV28 and TRBJ2-1; weak D call: TRBD2 (6 bases). CDR1 and CDR2 (germline): MDHEN, SYDVKM. The CDR3 consists of 17 residues. V lost 6 bases and J 5 bases, leaving 23 bases between the germline ends. The CDR3 region is CASSHQLWRERDNEQFF. CDR3 sequence (DNA): TGTGCCAGCAGCCATCAATTGTGGCGGGAAAGGGACAATGAGCAGTTCTTC.

The gene calls are TRBV15 and TRBJ2-2; 8 bases align to TRBD2. V shed 0 bases, J shed 5 bases, and the junction held 8 bases outside the gene matches. Germline-derived CDR1 and CDR2 are LNHNV and YYDKDF (reference sequence). The CDR3 loop spans 17 amino acids. The chain's CDR3 is CATSRDPHGGGTGELFF. The CDR3 DNA reads as TGTGCCACCAGCAGAGATCCACACGGGGGGGGAACCGGGGAGCTGTTTTTT. The full variable domain, in which reference TRBV15 and TRBJ2-2 provide the parts outside the CDR3, is DAMVIQNPRYQVTQFGKPVTLSCSQTLNHNVMYWYQQKSSQAPKLLFHYYDKDFNNEADTPDNFQSRRPNTSFCFLDIRSPGLGDTAMYLCATSRDPHGGGTGELFFGEGSRLTVL.

The chain combines TRBV19 with TRBJ2-5; 14 bases map to TRBD2. V lost 4 bases, J lost 2 bases, and 9 bases stayed unmatched. The germline V gene encodes CDR1 LNHDA and CDR2 SQIVND (reference sequence). CDR3 size: 18 residues. CDR3 nucleotide sequence: TGTGCCAGTAGTACCGGGACTAGCGGGGGTTGGAGACAAGAGACCCAGTACTTC. Its protein is CASSTGTSGGWRQETQYF.

The chain couples TRBV29-1 to TRBJ2-1, with 7 nucleotides matching TRBD2. CDR1 SQVTM and CDR2 ANQGSEA come from the germline V gene. CDR3 size: 14 residues. J lost 0 bases, V lost 4 bases, and 3 bases had no gene match. The CDR3 bases are TGCAGCGTTGGGAGCGGGGTCTCCTACAATGAGCAGTTCTTC. Protein product: CSVGSGVSYNEQFF.

This chain uses TRBV9 with TRBJ2-2; TRBD2 aligns across 7 bases. Germline loops: CDR1 SGDLS, CDR2 YYNGEE. V trimming: 2 bases; J trimming: 5 bases; junction bases outside the gene matches: 12. The CDR3 loop spans 17 amino acids. The CDR3 DNA is TGTGCCAGCAGCGTCAGGCTAGCGGTAGGAAAAACCGGGGAGCTGTTTTTT. Its protein product is CASSVRLAVGKTGELFF.

The gene calls are TRBV5-4 and TRBJ1-2; 7 nucleotides align to TRBD1. Germline V CDR1 and CDR2: SGHNT, YYREEE (reference sequence). Unmatched junction bases numbered 6, after V lost 4 bases and J lost 3 bases. This CDR3 has 14 amino acids. The CDR3 spells CASSATDRYYGYTF. The CDR3 DNA reads as TGTGCCAGCAGCGCTACGGACAGGTACTATGGCTACACCTTC.

Written as DNA, the CDR3 is TGTGCCAGTAGTATTAGGACTAGCGGGGCAGAGACCCAGTACTTC. It specifies CASSIRTSGAETQYF. The chain employs TRBV19 and TRBJ2-5; 12 nucleotides agree with TRBD2. In germline, CDR1 is LNHDA, CDR2 SQIVND (reference sequence). The CDR3 is 15 amino acids. V trimming: 3 bases; J trimming: 4 bases; junction bases outside the gene matches: 3.

This clone was found once. V gene TRBV13 combines with J gene TRBJ1-6, with 10 bases lining up with TRBD1. Trimming cost V 6 bases and J 7 bases; bases outside gene matches: 9. There are 16 residues in the CDR3. In germline, CDR1 is PRHDT, CDR2 FYEKMQ (reference sequence). The CDR3 protein is CASRRFGTGANSPLHF. The CDR3 DNA reads as TGTGCCAGCAGGCGTTTCGGGACAGGGGCAAATTCACCCCTCCACTTT.

V is TRBV2 and J is TRBJ2-7; D remains ambiguous. This CDR3 is built from 13 residues. Germline CDR1 SNHLY, CDR2 FYNNEI. V was trimmed by 2 bases and J by 5 bases, leaving 10 bases between them. The CDR3 DNA sequence: TGTGCCAGCAGTGAACTTCTATTCGACGAGCAGTACTTC. Protein product: CASSELLFDEQYF.

The chain carries TRBV5-4 and TRBJ1-4; D is perhaps TRBD1 (5 bases). CDR3 length: 14 amino acids. Trimming pared 4 bases from V and 3 bases from J, leaving 10 bases between. Germline V gene data show CDR1 as SGHNT and CDR2 as YYREEE (reference sequence). CDR3 loop: CASSHGGANEKLFF. CDR3 sequence (DNA): TGTGCCAGCAGCCACGGGGGGGCTAATGAAAAACTGTTTTTT.

The chain has TRBV19 and TRBJ1-5; D remains ambiguous. Germline V gene data show CDR1 as LNHDA and CDR2 as SQIVND (reference sequence). V was clipped by 2 bases and J by 5 bases, with 4 bases between them. The CDR3 totals 12 residues. The CDR3 region is CASSIIDQPQHF. The CDR3 DNA follows: TGTGCCAGTAGTATAATAGATCAGCCCCAGCATTTT.

The chain has TRBV7-9 and TRBJ1-2; 9 bases line up with TRBD1. The CDR3 loop spans 14 amino acids. The J segment lost 4 bases and the V segment lost 4 bases, leaving 4 bases of the junction unmatched. CDR1 is SEHNR, CDR2 FQNEAQ, per germline (reference sequence). CDR3 DNA: TGTGCCAGCAGCTCCGGGACAGGGTCCTATGGCTACACCTTC. It codes for CASSSGTGSYGYTF.

The chain has TRBV4-1 and TRBJ2-6, with TRBD1 matching over 9 bases. J lost 2 bases, V lost 0 bases, and 14 bases had no gene match. The V gene's germline CDR1 is MGHRA and CDR2 YSYEKL. The CDR3 sequence is 21 residues long. The CDR3 bases are TGCGCCAGCAGCCAAGATTCCGTACAGGGACAGGGTGTTACTGGGGCCAACGTCCTGACTTTC. Translated: CASSQDSVQGQGVTGANVLTF.

This clone was observed a few times. The gene calls are TRBV5-3 and TRBJ2-2; 11 nucleotides align to TRBD2. TRBV5-3 is filed as an ORF, its function uncertain. V shed 5 bases, J shed 0 bases, and the junction held 9 bases outside the gene matches. The CDR3 extends over 18 amino acids. The chain's CDR3 is CARRPPGLAESNTGELFF. DNA for the CDR3: TGTGCCAGAAGGCCTCCGGGACTAGCGGAATCGAACACCGGGGAGCTGTTTTTT.

The V and J genes are TRBV9 and TRBJ2-7; 7 bases match TRBD2. V was clipped by 0 bases and J by 7 bases; unmatched bases: 10. The CDR3 extends over 15 amino acids. Germline V gives CDR1 SGDLS, CDR2 YYNGEE. CDR3 in amino acids: CASSVGGGSVGEQYF. For the CDR3, the DNA is TGTGCCAGCAGCGTAGGTGGCGGGAGCGTCGGGGAGCAGTACTTC.

The rearrangement links TRBV4-1 to TRBJ2-3; D possibly corresponds to TRBD1 (6 bases). Trimming pared 0 bases from V and 4 bases from J, leaving 11 bases between. CDR1 and CDR2 (germline): MGHRA, YSYEKL. This CDR3 comprises 15 residues. CDR3 nucleotides: TGCGCCAGCAGCCAAGAGGGGGCTGGGGCAGATACGCAGTATTTT. This gives the protein CASSQEGAGADTQYF.

The rearrangement links TRBV13 to TRBJ1-2, with 11 bases that match TRBD1. This CDR3 has 15 residues. Germline CDR1 reads PRHDT; CDR2 reads FYEKMQ (reference sequence). The J segment lost 4 bases and the V segment lost 5 bases, leaving 6 bases of the junction unmatched. CDR3 in amino acids: CASSARDRGFYGYTF. The CDR3 DNA follows: TGTGCCAGCAGCGCCCGGGACAGGGGGTTCTATGGCTACACCTTC.

This chain joins TRBV7-2 and TRBJ1-4; D ambiguous. With 5 bases removed from V and 8 bases from J, the gap between germline ends came to 18 bases. The CDR3 loop spans 15 amino acids. Germline CDR1 and CDR2: SGHTA and FQGNSA. CDR3 region: CASSAFRGSREKLFF. Here the CDR3 DNA reads TGTGCCAGCAGCGCCTTTCGGGGATCCAGAGAAAAACTGTTTTTT. Full variable domain (remainder filled in from reference TRBV7-2 and TRBJ1-4): GAGVSQSPSNKVTEKGKDVELRCDPISGHTALYWYRQSLGQGLEFLIYFQGNSAPDKSGLPSDRFSAERTGGSVSTLTIQRTQQEDSAVYLCASSAFRGSREKLFFGSGTQLSVL.

V usage is TRBV7-3 and J usage is TRBJ2-2; 15 positions agree with TRBD2. The J segment lost 0 bases and the V segment lost 2 bases, leaving 1 base of the junction unmatched. CDR3 length: 18 residues. The germline CDR1 and CDR2 sequences are SGHTA and FQGTGA. For the CDR3, the DNA is TGTGCCAGCAGCTTAGGGACTAGCGGGAGGCCGAACACCGGGGAGCTGTTTTTT. Amino acid sequence: CASSLGTSGRPNTGELFF.